Sequencing of this TCR beta chain was carried out in a study of blood T cell repertoires in COVID-19. Study details: COVID-19 samples, acute and convalescent, were from the United States, Italy and Spain.

The CDR3 is made up of 12 amino acids. V lost 6 bases and J 10 bases, leaving 18 bases between the germline ends. Germline CDR1 is SQVTM and CDR2 is ANQGSEA. Sequenced by immunoSEQ multiplex PCR; TCRdb stores in-frame clones only, minus some. The data hold 200,000 to 250,000 clones, with around 91% observed a single time. Adults between roughly 18 and 95 years of age took part from 24 US areas. Specimen: PBMCs or T cells enriched from blood (not recorded which). J is TRBJ1-1 and V is TRBV29-1; D is perhaps TRBD1 (6 bases). This sequence originates from a woman aged 18-29 years in a cohort exposed to, infected with or recovered from COVID-19 (not recorded which). CDR3 in DNA: TGCAGCGTACCAACAGGGAGTGGGAGAGCTTTCTTT. The encoded protein is CSVPTGSGRAFF.